The clone carrying this TCR beta chain appeared once. The data are from a study of blood T cell repertoires in COVID-19. Germline values: CDR1 LNHNV, CDR2 YYDKDF (reference sequence). The CDR3 totals 13 residues. V lost 5 bases to trimming and J lost 5 bases, with 10 bases between them. TCRdb's table, derived via immunoSEQ multiplex PCR, lists solely in-frame clones and lacks some. The data hold around 150,000 clones, with approximately 87% observed a single time. The rearrangement joins TRBV15 to TRBJ1-5; D unclear. Sequencing used PBMCs or T cells enriched from blood (not recorded which). The sequence derives from a woman in her fifties or sixties who had recovered from COVID-19. The CDR3 DNA sequence: TGTGCCACCAGCGATCCGGGTGATCAGCCCCAGCATTTT. Translated, it gives CATSDPGDQPQHF.